The sequence of this T cell receptor (beta chain) was determined in a study of cytomegalovirus exposure and HLA in healthy donors. Study-wide points: The study carried out a later analysis of TCR beta sequences. It associated some 18,000 of them with specific HLA alleles at a false discovery rate of 0.05. TRBV6-2, TRBV6-3 and some other V segments were excluded as indistinguishable.

It was with 60 Vbeta and 13 Jbeta primers that the PCR ran. The repertoire was sequenced with immunoSEQ multiplex PCR; TCRdb's copy has only in-frame clones and lacks some. The table lists 95,000 to 150,000 clones, approximately 80% of them singletons. V lost 5 bases, J lost 1 base, and 8 bases stayed unmatched. The CDR3 contains 16 residues. Germline V CDR1 and CDR2: MNHNY, SVGAGI (reference sequence). As concerns this clone: The antigen remains undetermined.

The clonotype was recovered from a man under 40 in good health and CMV-seropositive. This sequence joins TRBV6-6 and TRBJ2-5; 9 positions agree with TRBD1. The sample was PBMCs. The CDR3 DNA reads TGTGCCAGCAGTGGACAGGGGAGCCTAAGCCAAGAGACCCAGTACTTC. Translating gives CASSGQGSLSQETQYF.